Listed here are 25 T cell receptor beta chains from one sample, sequenced in a study of shared clonotypes between healthy human individuals. Cells designated naive CD8 were CD45RO-negative and were positively selected for CCR7, with terminally differentiated effector memory CD45RA+ cells excluded. TCRdb's copy holds only in-frame clones and misses some; the assay was immunoSEQ multiplex PCR. The sample lists some 2.1 million clones, 93% occurring once. Sequenced material: naive CD8+ T cells from PBMCs. The receptors originated from a man aged 18 to 30 in good health. Some clones in this sample may be carry-over from other donors' samples.

Concerning this clone: Other nucleotide sequences in the sample specify the same CDR3. The genes are TRBV7-9 and TRBJ1-2; weak D call: TRBD1 (5 bases). V was cut by 6 bases and J by 3 bases, with 8 bases left in between. CDR3 length equals 12 residues. Germline V CDR1 and CDR2: SEHNR, FQNEAQ (reference sequence). For the CDR3, the DNA is TGTGCCAGCAGTGCAGGGTACTATGGCTACACCTTC. It codes for CASSAGYYGYTF.

The chain has TRBV7-3 and TRBJ2-1; D is perhaps TRBD2 (5 bases). CDR1 and CDR2 (germline): SGHTA, FQGTGA. V was pared by 5 bases and J by 2 bases, with 16 bases between. This CDR3 comprises 16 residues. The CDR3 is CASSQGPDFPYNEQFF. CDR3 nucleotides: TGTGCCAGCAGCCAAGGACCGGACTTCCCCTACAATGAGCAGTTCTTC. Complete variable domain (other parts from reference TRBV7-3 and TRBJ2-1): GAGVSQTPSNKVTEKGKYVELRCDPISGHTALYWYRQSLGQGPEFLIYFQGTGAADDSGLPNDRFFAVRPEGSVSTLKIQRTERGDSAVYLCASSQGPDFPYNEQFFGPGTRLTVL.

This clone was counted once. This CDR3 is also generated by other DNA sequences in the sample. J is TRBJ1-4 and V is TRBV27; 9 positions match TRBD1. This CDR3 region has 14 residues. Unmatched junction bases numbered 3, after V lost 3 bases and J lost 7 bases. Germline-derived CDR1 and CDR2 are MNHEY and SMNVEV (reference sequence). The CDR3, as DNA: TGTGCCAGCAGTTTCGACAGGGGGGGTGAAAAACTGTTTTTT. Translated, it gives CASSFDRGGEKLFF.

This chain joins TRBV2 and TRBJ2-3; D uncertain. Deletions cut 6 bases from V and 4 bases from J, with 20 bases between. CDR3 size: 16 residues. CDR1 is SNHLY, CDR2 FYNNEI, per germline. In DNA form, the CDR3 reads TGTGCCAGCAGCATCATGGGTGAGGCCGAATCAGATACGCAGTATTTT. Amino acid sequence: CASSIMGEAESDTQYF.

The chain joins TRBV7-9 to TRBJ1-1; no definite D call. Trimming shortened V by 1 base and J by 3 bases, and 12 bases separated the two germline ends. The germline V gene has CDR1 SEHNR and CDR2 FQNEAQ (reference sequence). The CDR3 is 15 residues long. CDR3 residues: CASSLGSARYTEAFF. The CDR3 DNA reads as TGTGCCAGCAGCTTAGGTTCCGCGAGGTACACTGAAGCTTTCTTT.

The chain has TRBV28 and TRBJ2-7; the D is unclear. This CDR3 has 12 amino acids. In germline, CDR1 is MDHEN, CDR2 SYDVKM. V lost 2 bases to trimming and J lost 5 bases, with 7 bases between them. CDR3 residues: CASSLVRHEQYF. The CDR3 nucleotides read TGTGCCAGCAGTTTAGTGAGGCACGAGCAGTACTTC. The variable domain in full, completed from reference TRBV28 and TRBJ2-7, reads DVKVTQSSRYLVKRTGEKVFLECVQDMDHENMFWYRQDPGLGLRLIYFSYDVKMKEKGDIPEGYSVSREKKERFSLILESASTNQTSMYLCASSLVRHEQYFGPGTRLTVT.

To note about this clone: The identical CDR3 is also encoded by other nucleotide sequences in the sample. The chain is built from TRBV6-1 and TRBJ2-7; no clear D gene. Trimming removed 0 bases from V and 3 bases from J, with 15 bases in between. CDR1 and CDR2 (germline): MNHNS, SASEGT. The CDR3 covers 16 residues. The DNA for the CDR3 is TGTGCCAGCAGTGAAGCGGTGGGTTTCATCCTCTACGAGCAGTACTTC. Amino acids: CASSEAVGFILYEQYF.

The rearrangement joins TRBV29-1 to TRBJ1-2; 10 bases are a match to TRBD1. The length of the CDR3 is 12 residues. Per germline, CDR1 SQVTM and CDR2 ANQGSEA. Trimming cost V 7 bases and J 5 bases; bases outside gene matches: 4. The CDR3 DNA reads TGCAGCGGCTCGGGACAGGGGTATGGCTACACCTTC. Protein product: CSGSGQGYGYTF.

V is TRBV4-3 and J is TRBJ1-2; 7 bases map to TRBD1. The CDR3 has 16 residues. Trimming removed 0 bases from V and 6 bases from J; junction bases left unmatched: 10. The germline CDR1 and CDR2 sequences are LGHNA and YSLEER. CDR3 sequence (DNA): TGCGCCAGCAGCCAAGATGGGAGGGCAGGGGGAAATGGCTACACCTTC. Encoded protein: CASSQDGRAGGNGYTF.

This clone was observed once. The CDR3 is CASIPALAGGETQYF. CDR3 DNA sequence: TGTGCCAGCATCCCCGCCCTAGCGGGAGGAGAGACCCAGTACTTC. The V and J genes are TRBV7-9 and TRBJ2-5; 11 bases are a match to TRBD2. V lost 7 bases and J lost 4; bases outside the gene matches: 8. Germline CDR1 is SEHNR and CDR2 is FQNEAQ (reference sequence). CDR3 length: 15 amino acids.

The rearrangement links TRBV6-1 to TRBJ2-3; D unclear. This CDR3 is built from 10 residues. The ends were cut back, 8 bases at V and 2 bases at J, with 2 bases in the middle. Germline-derived CDR1 and CDR2 are MNHNS and SASEGT. CDR3 region: CASDTDTQYF. The CDR3 nucleotides read TGTGCCAGCGACACAGATACGCAGTATTTT.

In nucleotides, the CDR3 is TGTGCCAGCAGCTCCGGACAGACCCCTGAGCAGTTCTTC. Protein sequence: CASSSGQTPEQFF. J is TRBJ2-1 and V is TRBV7-6, with D possibly TRBD1 on 6 matching bases. V was clipped by 4 bases and J by 9 bases, with 13 bases between them. There are 13 residues in the CDR3. Germline lookup yields CDR1 SGHVS and CDR2 FNYEAQ.

A word on this clone: This same CDR3 is encoded by further DNA sequences in the sample. The gene calls are TRBV4-3 and TRBJ2-7; D is unclear. Trimming stripped 1 base from V and 3 bases from J, with 7 bases between. There are 13 residues in the CDR3. From germline, CDR1 is LGHNA and CDR2 YSLEER. The CDR3 nucleotides read TGCGCCAGCAGCCAAGGACGCAACTACGAGCAGTACTTC. As protein: CASSQGRNYEQYF.

The J gene is TRBJ2-5, the V gene TRBV28, with D perhaps TRBD1 (6 bases). This CDR3 has 15 amino acids. V was trimmed by 3 bases and J by 4 bases, leaving 15 bases between them. The germline V gene has CDR1 MDHEN and CDR2 SYDVKM. CDR3 amino acids: CASSFPLRGGETQYF. CDR3 DNA: TGTGCCAGCAGTTTTCCACTCAGGGGCGGAGAGACCCAGTACTTC.

This clone was counted only a few times. The sample has other DNA sequences that encode this CDR3 too. The CDR3 protein is CASSVGGSNQPQHF. DNA for the CDR3: TGTGCCAGCAGCGTGGGCGGTAGCAATCAGCCCCAGCATTTT. The chain employs TRBV9 and TRBJ1-5; D is ambiguous. Between the trimmed V and J ends, which lost 2 bases and 0 bases, there was a span of 6 bases. Germline loops: CDR1 SGDLS, CDR2 YYNGEE. CDR3 length: 14 amino acids. Variable domain in full (rest from reference TRBV9 and TRBJ1-5): DSGVTQTPKHLITATGQRVTLRCSPRSGDLSVYWYQQSLDQGLQFLIQYYNGEERAKGNILERFSAQQFPDLHSELNLSSLELGDSALYFCASSVGGSNQPQHFGDGTRLSIL.

The gene calls are TRBV6-4 and TRBJ2-1; D gene uncertain. V dropped 4 bases and J dropped 0 bases, with 10 bases sitting between them. The CDR3 runs 15 residues. The germline V gene encodes CDR1 MRHNA and CDR2 SNTAGT. In nucleotides, the CDR3 is TGTGCCAGCAGTGTCGTGGAGAGCTCCTACAATGAGCAGTTCTTC. It codes for CASSVVESSYNEQFF.

This clone was recorded only once. The chain is built from TRBV9 and TRBJ2-4, with no clear D. Germline V gene data show CDR1 as SGDLS and CDR2 as YYNGEE. The CDR3 length is 15 residues. Trimming removed 0 bases at V and 1 base at J, with 8 bases between. Here the CDR3 DNA reads TGTGCCAGCAGCGTAGGGATGGGGGCCAAAAACATTCAGTACTTC. It specifies CASSVGMGAKNIQYF.

The table lists this clone with a few counts. V and J are TRBV19 and TRBJ1-1; 7 nucleotides line up with TRBD1. CDR1 and CDR2 (germline): LNHDA, SQIVND (reference sequence). V shed 5 bases, J shed 7 bases, and the junction held 13 bases outside the gene matches. The CDR3 is made up of 15 amino acids. The CDR3 DNA sequence: TGTGCCAGTAGTTTTTCCCGGACAGGCCACCTTGAAGCTTTCTTT. Translating gives CASSFSRTGHLEAFF. Variable domain in full (rest from reference TRBV19 and TRBJ1-1): DGGITQSPKYLFRKEGQNVTLSCEQNLNHDAMYWYRQDPGQGLRLIYYSQIVNDFQKGDIAEGYSVSREKKESFPLTVTSAQKNPTAFYLCASSFSRTGHLEAFFGQGTRLTVV.

This chain joins TRBV9 and TRBJ2-1; TRBD2 matches at 8 bases. Germline V gene sequence: CDR1 SGDLS, CDR2 YYNGEE. This CDR3 spans 15 amino acids. The junction had 4 bases not matched to a gene; V was cut back by 0 bases and J by 5 bases. CDR3 amino acids: CASSVVGTRDNEQFF. The CDR3 DNA sequence: TGTGCCAGCAGCGTAGTGGGGACTAGAGACAATGAGCAGTTCTTC.

Notes on this clone: Other DNA sequences in this specimen translate into the identical CDR3. The chain employs TRBV5-4 and TRBJ2-7; D remains ambiguous. There are 12 residues in the CDR3. The germline CDR1 and CDR2 sequences are SGHNT and YYREEE (reference sequence). V was cut by 1 base and J by 3 bases, with 5 bases left in between. CDR3 sequence reads: CASSLSSYEQYF. CDR3 coding DNA: TGTGCCAGCAGCTTGTCCAGCTACGAGCAGTACTTC.

CDR3 DNA sequence: TGTGCCAGCAGTTCTAGCGATTTACGGTACGAGCAGTACTTC. Encoded protein: CASSSSDLRYEQYF. This chain joins TRBV28 and TRBJ2-7, with D possibly matching TRBD2 (6 bases). CDR1 MDHEN and CDR2 SYDVKM come from the germline V gene. The ends were cut back, 4 bases at V and 4 bases at J, with 14 bases in the middle. CDR3 length: 14 residues.

The chain combines TRBV7-8 with TRBJ1-2; TRBD1 matches at 7 bases. This CDR3 has 14 amino acids. With V trimmed by 1 base and J by 5 bases, 4 bases remained unmatched. Germline CDR1 and CDR2: SGHVS and FQNEAQ. The CDR3 is CASSLVGGQYGYTF. For the CDR3, the DNA is TGTGCCAGCAGCTTAGTAGGGGGCCAGTATGGCTACACCTTC.

The rearrangement uses TRBV27 and TRBJ2-7; D is ambiguous. Germline V gene sequence: CDR1 MNHEY, CDR2 SMNVEV (reference sequence). The V end was cut by 2 bases, the J end by 5 bases, with 13 bases between. CDR3 size: 14 residues. CDR3 in DNA: TGTGCCAGCAGTTTAGGCCTGAGTGGGGACGAGCAGTACTTC. This codes for CASSLGLSGDEQYF.

The V and J genes are TRBV29-1 and TRBJ1-2; 9 bases map to TRBD1. J gave up 8 bases and V 6 bases, and 10 bases lay outside the gene matches. In germline, CDR1 is SQVTM, CDR2 ANQGSEA. CDR3 length equals 13 residues. Here the CDR3 DNA reads TGCAGCGTGGGGGGACAGGGACTCCTCGGCTACACCTTC. Translation gives CSVGGQGLLGYTF.

On this clone itself: This same CDR3 is encoded by further DNA sequences in the sample. CDR3 bases: TGCGCCAGCACCGGAAACACCGGGGAGCTGTTTTTT. Encoded protein: CASTGNTGELFF. The V and J genes are TRBV5-1 and TRBJ2-2; D is unclear. This CDR3 comprises 12 residues. V gave up 6 bases and J gave up 2 bases, with 5 bases separating them. CDR1 SGHRS and CDR2 YFSETQ come from the germline V gene.